The 19 T cell receptor beta chains below were found in one sample sequenced in a study of read filtering for tumor transcriptome and immune sequencing. The library was built from around 0.4 ug RNA with molecular barcoded adaptors for alpha/delta and beta/gamma chains. One entry per CDR3 protein, called by TCRdb with MiXCR from the reads. This table has fewer than 30,000 distinct CDR3 sequences, 20% to 25% appearing once. Specimen: a population of CD138-negative cells sorted from bone marrow. The source is a donor aged 40 or over with multiple myeloma.

This clonotype showed up many times. V usage is TRBV6-5 and J usage is TRBJ2-1, with a weak D call TRBD2 (6 bases). The V end was cut by 4 bases, the J end by 1 base, with 26 bases between. This CDR3 has 20 residues. Per the germline V gene, CDR1 is MNHEY and CDR2 is SVGAGI. The CDR3 reads CASSSGSRLGGITSYNEQFF. As DNA, the CDR3 is TGTGCCAGCAGTTCAGGTTCCCGATTGGGCGGGATAACATCCTACAATGAGCAGTTCTTC.

This clonotype was observed many times. The chain couples TRBV7-3 to TRBJ2-1; either TRBD1 or TRBD2 may supply D (5 bases each). Germline values: CDR1 SGHTA, CDR2 FQGTGA. The CDR3 has 13 residues. The V end was cut by 5 bases, the J end by 13 bases, with 18 bases between. For the CDR3, the DNA is TGTGCCAGCAGCACGGCTCCCGGGGCAGGTCAGTTCTTC. Translated, it gives CASSTAPGAGQFF. Filled out from reference TRBV7-3 and TRBJ2-1, the complete variable domain reads GAGVSQTPSNKVTEKGKYVELRCDPISGHTALYWYRQSLGQGPEFLIYFQGTGAADDSGLPNDRFFAVRPEGSVSTLKIQRTERGDSAVYLCASSTAPGAGQFFGPGTRLTVL.

This clonotype was seen ten or more times. The V gene is TRBV20-1, the J gene TRBJ1-1; 8 positions agree with TRBD1. The CDR3 totals 16 residues. The germline V gene has CDR1 DFQATT and CDR2 SNEGSKA (reference sequence). Trimming removed 1 base from V and 2 bases from J; junction bases left unmatched: 9. The CDR3 is CSARVAGGRKNTEAFF. The CDR3 nucleotides are TGCAGTGCTAGAGTTGCAGGGGGCCGTAAAAACACTGAAGCTTTCTTT.

Many counts were recorded for this clonotype. The gene calls are TRBV6-1 and TRBJ2-1, with a tentative D call TRBD2 (5 bases). CDR1 and CDR2 from the germline V gene are MNHNS and SASEGT. V lost 6 bases to trimming and J lost 5 bases, with 17 bases between them. This CDR3 region has 15 residues. CDR3 in DNA: TGTGCCAGCAGCCGAACGAGGGATTCGGACAATGAGCAGTTCTTC. Its protein product is CASSRTRDSDNEQFF.

The rearrangement joins TRBV5-1 to TRBJ2-4; TRBD2 matches at 11 bases. The CDR3 consists of 16 residues. Trimming took 4 bases from V and 5 from J; bases not matched to a gene: 8. Germline assignment: CDR1 SGHRS and CDR2 YFSETQ. Here the CDR3 reads CASSLGLAEGQNIQYF. CDR3 sequence (DNA): TGCGCCAGCAGCCTGGGACTAGCGGAGGGGCAAAACATTCAGTACTTC.

This clonotype was counted many times. The chain joins TRBV10-3 to TRBJ2-5; a weak D match, TRBD2 (7 bases). This CDR3 region has 14 residues. In germline, CDR1 is ENHRY, CDR2 SYGVKD. V was pared by 6 bases and J by 1 base, with 12 bases between. CDR3 nucleotides: TGTGCCATCAGGAGGGGGGGGGCCCAAGAGACCCAGTACTTC. This codes for CAIRRGGAQETQYF.

This clonotype was detected ten times or more. The chain recombines TRBV6-2 or TRBV6-3 with TRBJ2-1, with TRBD2 identical over 8 bases. Germline values: CDR1 MNHEY, CDR2 SVGEGT. The CDR3 sequence is 15 residues long. V trimming: 6 bases; J trimming: 3 bases; junction bases outside the gene matches: 7. The CDR3 loop reads CASRSRGGGYNEQFF. The CDR3 bases are TGTGCCAGCAGGTCCCGGGGGGGGGGCTACAATGAGCAGTTCTTC.

The rearrangement links TRBV14 to TRBJ1-1; D call uncertain. The CDR3 is made up of 18 amino acids. The V end was cut by 1 base, the J end by 0 bases, with 18 bases between. Germline lookup yields CDR1 SGHDN and CDR2 FVKESK. Here the CDR3 DNA reads TGTGCCAGCAGCCAAGGTCGGGGAATAACCCCGATGAACACTGAAGCTTTCTTT. It translates to CASSQGRGITPMNTEAFF.

This clonotype was recorded many times. J is TRBJ2-1 and V is TRBV10-3, with 11 bases identical to TRBD2. CDR3 length: 16 residues. CDR1 and CDR2 (germline): ENHRY, SYGVKD. V dropped 8 bases and J dropped 4; count of bases not matched to a gene: 10. The CDR3 spells CAIRLGGTSGYNEQFF. The CDR3 nucleotides read TGTGCCATCCGCTTAGGGGGGACTAGCGGTTACAATGAGCAGTTCTTC.

The chain uses TRBV29-1 and TRBJ2-1, with D possibly matching TRBD1 (5 bases). Trimming took 8 bases from V and 5 from J, leaving 22 bases between them. This CDR3 contains 15 residues. CDR1 and CDR2 from the germline V gene are SQVTM and ANQGSEA. This chain's CDR3 is CSIGRRRATNNEQFF. The CDR3, as DNA: TGCAGCATCGGGCGCCGCAGGGCTACGAACAATGAGCAGTTCTTC.

This clonotype was recorded at least ten times. The chain joins TRBV5-1 to TRBJ2-5; 12 nucleotides agree with TRBD1. This CDR3 is 15 amino acids long. Unmatched junction bases numbered 4, after V lost 3 bases and J lost 4 bases. Germline CDR1 is SGHRS and CDR2 is YFSETQ. DNA for the CDR3: TGCGCCAGCAGCTCGGGACAGGGGGCTCCAGAGACCCAGTACTTC. Amino acid sequence: CASSSGQGAPETQYF.

The gene calls are TRBV9 and TRBJ1-5, with 7 bases aligning to TRBD1. The V and J ends lost 0 bases and 4 bases, in that order; junction bases with no gene match: 7. This CDR3 comprises 16 residues. Germline assignment: CDR1 SGDLS and CDR2 YYNGEE. The DNA of the CDR3 is TGTGCCAGCAGCGTAGGAGGGGACAGTCGAAATCAGCCCCAGCATTTT. This encodes CASSVGGDSRNQPQHF. The complete variable domain, with remaining parts taken from reference TRBV9 and TRBJ1-5, reads DSGVTQTPKHLITATGQRVTLRCSPRSGDLSVYWYQQSLDQGLQFLIQYYNGEERAKGNILERFSAQQFPDLHSELNLSSLELGDSALYFCASSVGGDSRNQPQHFGDGTRLSIL.

About this clonotype: A single base separates this from a much larger clone, so it may be a read error. The genes are TRBV5-1 and TRBJ2-5; perhaps TRBD1 as D (6 bases). The CDR3 covers 13 residues. The germline V gene encodes CDR1 SGHRS and CDR2 YFSETQ. The CDR3 reads CASSGGGREAQYF. For the CDR3, the DNA is TGCGCCAGCAGCGGGGGCGGGCGAGAGGCCCAGTACTTC.

The chain couples TRBV5-4 to TRBJ2-1; TRBD1 is a possible D gene (6 bases). The germline gives CDR1 SGHNT, CDR2 YYREEE (reference sequence). This CDR3 has 15 residues. V was cut by 3 bases and J by 8 bases, with 18 bases left in between. CDR3 coding DNA: TGTGCCAGCAGCTCGCTACCTACAGGGTACGATGAGCAGTTCTTC. Its translation is CASSSLPTGYDEQFF. The full variable domain, rest sourced from reference TRBV5-4 and TRBJ2-1, is ETGVTQSPTHLIKTRGQQVTLRCSSQSGHNTVSWYQQALGQGPQFIFQYYREEENGRGNFPPRFSGLQFPNYSSELNVNALELDDSALYLCASSSLPTGYDEQFFGPGTRLTVL.

Turning to this clonotype: A clone one base away is much larger, so this may be a read error. The chain is built from TRBV6-2 or TRBV6-3 and TRBJ2-3; 15 positions agree with TRBD2. Germline assignment: CDR1 MNHEY and CDR2 SVGEGT. The CDR3 runs 18 residues. This CDR3 reads CANSEGGLAGGSGDTQYF. The DNA of the CDR3 is TGTGCCAACAGTGAAGGAGGACTAGCGGGAGGGAGTGGAGATACGCAGTATTTT.

This clonotype showed up many times. J is TRBJ2-7 and V is TRBV28; the match to TRBD1 covers 8 bases. The CDR3 covers 14 residues. Per the germline V gene, CDR1 is MDHEN and CDR2 is SYDVKM. Trimming cost V 7 bases and J 2 bases; bases outside gene matches: 7. CDR3 protein: CASNPGGHTYEQYF. CDR3 sequence (DNA): TGTGCCAGCAACCCAGGGGGCCACACCTACGAGCAGTACTTC.

Note on this clonotype: At one end the junction does not follow the germline gene, possibly because of a read error. The CDR3 sequence: CACSIGGHSSYEQYF. As DNA, the CDR3 is TGTGCCTGTAGTATCGGAGGACACAGCTCCTACGAGCAGTACTTC. The J gene is TRBJ2-7, the V gene TRBV19; either TRBD1 or TRBD2 may fit D (5 bases each). This CDR3 comprises 15 residues. Germline CDR1 reads LNHDA; CDR2 reads SQIVND (reference sequence). Based on the CDR3 plus reference TRBV19 and TRBJ2-7, the full variable domain is DGGITQSPKYLFRKEGQNVTLSCEQNLNHDAMYWYRQDPGQGLRLIYYSQIVNDFQKGDIAEGYSVSREKKESFPLTVTSAQKNPTAFYLCACSIGGHSSYEQYFGPGTRLTVT.

This clonotype was picked up many times. This chain uses TRBV24-1 with TRBJ2-3, with 9 positions matching TRBD2. Germline trimming cut 0 bases from V and 2 bases from J; bases unmatched to any gene: 5. CDR3 length: 17 amino acids. The germline gives CDR1 KGHDR, CDR2 SFDVKD. The CDR3 protein is CATSDLRLAGLTDTQYF. DNA for the CDR3: TGTGCCACCAGTGATTTGAGGCTAGCGGGGCTCACAGATACGCAGTATTTT.

At least ten counts were recorded for this clonotype. The DNA of the CDR3 is TGTGCCAGCAGCCAAGATCGGGCGGGAGCTAACACCGGGGAGCTGTTTTTT. Amino acid sequence: CASSQDRAGANTGELFF. V gene TRBV4-2 combines with J gene TRBJ2-2; 7 bases are shared with TRBD2. Germline V gives CDR1 LGHNA, CDR2 YNFKEQ. This CDR3 comprises 17 residues. J lost 2 bases, V lost 0 bases, and 6 bases had no gene match.